This is a list of T cell receptor beta chains from one sample in a study of post-analysis software for immune sequencing data. TCRdb called the PCR reads again in MiXCR, with one record for every CDR3 protein. The sample yields hundreds of thousands of distinct CDR3 sequences, roughly 45% seen once. Sequencing was carried out using blood. These receptors all stem from a girl between 10 and 17 years old with multiple sclerosis. Each CDR3 is given with its conserved first and last residue. Fields, in order: D gene, V gene, clone size, J gene, CDR3 DNA, CDR3 protein. A D gene is named only where the DNA matches it firmly. Clone size, where shown, is once, few, many, or a class for clones that have expanded.

TRBD2	TRBV5-1	few	TRBJ2-5	TGCGCCAGCAGCTTGGGGCTAGCGGGACCCCAAGAGACCCAGTACTTC	CASSLGLAGPQETQYF
-	TRBV28	-	TRBJ2-3	TGTGCCAGCAGTGGGGCAGGATTCACAGATACGCAGTATTTT	CASSGAGFTDTQYF
-	TRBV28	-	TRBJ2-6	TGTGCCAGCAGTGGGTCCGCGGCGCTCTCTGGGGCCAACGTCCTGACTTTC	CASSGSAALSGANVLTF
-	TRBV5-1	-	TRBJ2-1	TGCGCCAGCAGCTTGGCCCCCCGCAGAGATGAGCAGTTCTTC	CASSLAPRRDEQFF
TRBD1	TRBV9	-	TRBJ2-4	TGTGCCAGCAGCGTAGGAACAGGGGGCATTCAGTACTTC	CASSVGTGGIQYF
TRBD1	TRBV7-6	few	TRBJ2-3	TGTGCCAGCAGCTTATCTGGGACAGGGGGGACAGATACGCAGTATTTT	CASSLSGTGGTDTQYF
-	TRBV24-1	-	TRBJ2-1	TGTGCCACCAGGTGGGTTTGTTCCTACAATGAGCAGTTCTTC	CATRWVCSYNEQFF
TRBD1	TRBV7-6	-	TRBJ2-7	TGTGCCAGCAGCCAACAGGGGGGAACCTACGAGCAGTACTTC	CASSQQGGTYEQYF
-	TRBV12-3/TRBV12-4	-	TRBJ2-5	TGTGCCAGCAGTTCAGCAGCGAACTCAATCGGGACCCAGTACTTC	CASSSAANSIGTQYF
-	TRBV20-1	few	TRBJ1-6	TGCAGTGCTAGAGATCTAGGGTTGGGATCACCCCTCCACTTT	CSARDLGLGSPLHF
-	TRBV4-1	once	TRBJ2-1	TGCGCCAGCAGCCAAGGAGCTCCGTGGGACCGTACAAACAATGAGCAGTTCTTC	CASSQGAPWDRTNNEQFF
-	TRBV5-1	-	TRBJ1-1	TGCGCCAGCAGCTTTGAGTTTCGGAACACTGAAGCTTTCTTT	CASSFEFRNTEAFF
TRBD1	TRBV24-1	few	TRBJ2-1	TGTGCCACCAGTGATTTGGCGACAGGGAGTGGGGCTAATGAGCAGTTCTTC	CATSDLATGSGANEQFF
-	TRBV18	few	TRBJ2-1	TGTGCCAGCTCACCTCCGACTGGTTACAATGAGCAGTTCTTC	CASSPPTGYNEQFF